The rows below give T cell receptor beta chains drawn from one sample of a study of blood T cell repertoires in COVID-19. The table came from immunoSEQ multiplex PCR; TCRdb's copy has only in-frame clones and leaves some out. This table has around 91,000 clones, 70% to 80% appearing once. The sequenced sample was peripheral blood. The receptor source for this set is an elderly woman with active or convalescent COVID-19. The CDR3 runs from the conserved cysteine through the conserved F or W. The D gene is left open where the match is weak. Size values are once, few and many counts, or a class for expanded clones, and some rows have none.

V gene: TRBV10-1
clone size: .
J gene: TRBJ2-2
D gene: .
CDR3 DNA: TGCGCCAGCAGCGCGAGGGCTCTGAACACCGGGGAGCTGTTTTTT
CDR3 protein: CASSARALNTGELFF

V gene: TRBV9
clone size: .
J gene: TRBJ1-6
D gene: .
CDR3 DNA: TGTGCCAGCAGCGTAAAGGGGAATAATTCACCCCTCCACTTT
CDR3 protein: CASSVKGNNSPLHF

V gene: TRBV4-3
clone size: many
J gene: TRBJ2-5
D gene: TRBD2
CDR3 DNA: TGCGCCAGCAGCCAATTTGGACTAGCGGGGAGACTTCAAGAGACCCAGTACTTC
CDR3 protein: CASSQFGLAGRLQETQYF

V gene: TRBV2
clone size: .
J gene: TRBJ2-5
D gene: TRBD2
CDR3 DNA: TGTGCCAGCGACCTAGCGGGAGCAGGGGAGACCCAGTACTTC
CDR3 protein: CASDLAGAGETQYF

V gene: TRBV7-9
clone size: .
J gene: TRBJ2-1
D gene: .
CDR3 DNA: TGTGCCAGCAGCTTAGAACCCCAGGGTTGGCTTCCCGGTGAGCAGTTCTTC
CDR3 protein: CASSLEPQGWLPGEQFF

V gene: TRBV10-1
clone size: .
J gene: TRBJ2-3
D gene: .
CDR3 DNA: TGCGCCAGCATGCCATCAGGTCAAGATACGCAGTATTTT
CDR3 protein: CASMPSGQDTQYF

V gene: TRBV10-2
clone size: .
J gene: TRBJ2-7
D gene: TRBD1
CDR3 DNA: TGCGCCAGCACCCTGACAGGGGAGCAGTACTTC
CDR3 protein: CASTLTGEQYF

V gene: TRBV27
clone size: once
J gene: TRBJ2-4
D gene: TRBD1
CDR3 DNA: TGTGCCAGCAGTTCAACAGGGACAGGGATAATTCAGTACTTC
CDR3 protein: CASSSTGTGIIQYF

V gene: TRBV4-3
clone size: .
J gene: TRBJ1-2
D gene: TRBD1
CDR3 DNA: TGCGCCAGCAGCCAAGATCGACAGGGGCCCTATGGCTACACCTTC
CDR3 protein: CASSQDRQGPYGYTF

V gene: TRBV5-5
clone size: .
J gene: TRBJ2-7
D gene: .
CDR3 DNA: TGTGCCAGCAGCTTGGACGGGAGCTCCTACGAGCAGTACTTC
CDR3 protein: CASSLDGSSYEQYF

V gene: TRBV19
clone size: .
J gene: TRBJ2-7
D gene: TRBD2
CDR3 DNA: TGTGCCAGTCAAATAGCGGGAGGGCCGGCCTACGAGCAGTACTTC
CDR3 protein: CASQIAGGPAYEQYF

V gene: TRBV7-5
clone size: .
J gene: TRBJ2-3
D gene: .
CDR3 DNA: TGTGCCAGAAGCCTAGACAGGGCGGATACGCAGTATTTT
CDR3 protein: CARSLDRADTQYF

V gene: TRBV5-4
clone size: .
J gene: TRBJ2-1
D gene: TRBD1
CDR3 DNA: TGTGCCAGCAGCTTGGGACAGGGCCTGGGGTCCTACAATGAGCAGTTCTTC
CDR3 protein: CASSLGQGLGSYNEQFF

V gene: TRBV11-1
clone size: .
J gene: TRBJ2-7
D gene: .
CDR3 DNA: TGTGCCAGCAGCTCGACAGCAAGCTCCTACGAGCAGTACTTC
CDR3 protein: CASSSTASSYEQYF

V gene: TRBV19
clone size: .
J gene: TRBJ2-4
D gene: .
CDR3 DNA: TGTGCCAGTAGTTACGGGGTCCATGGGAACATTCAGTACTTC
CDR3 protein: CASSYGVHGNIQYF

V gene: TRBV5-8
clone size: few
J gene: TRBJ1-4
D gene: TRBD1
CDR3 DNA: TGTGCCAGCAGCTCGTCCCCGGGGGACAGGGACGAAAAACTGTTTTTT
CDR3 protein: CASSSSPGDRDEKLFF

V gene: TRBV7-6
clone size: .
J gene: TRBJ2-3
D gene: .
CDR3 DNA: TGTGCCAGCAGCTTAGAAAGCGGCCTCGCGCGGGGTACGCAGTATTTT
CDR3 protein: CASSLESGLARGTQYF

V gene: TRBV30
clone size: .
J gene: TRBJ2-7
D gene: TRBD2
CDR3 DNA: TGTGCCTGGAGTGTAAGGACTAGTGGCGAGCAGTACTTC
CDR3 protein: CAWSVRTSGEQYF

V gene: TRBV28
clone size: .
J gene: TRBJ1-6
D gene: .
CDR3 DNA: TGTGCCAGCAGTTTATCCTACGAAGATTCACCCCTCCACTTT
CDR3 protein: CASSLSYEDSPLHF

V gene: TRBV5-5
clone size: .
J gene: TRBJ1-5
D gene: .
CDR3 DNA: TGTGCCAGCAGCTTGGGAGTAACGAGCAATCAGCCCCAGCATTTT
CDR3 protein: CASSLGVTSNQPQHF

V gene: TRBV4-1
clone size: .
J gene: TRBJ2-1
D gene: TRBD2
CDR3 DNA: TGCGCCAGCACCCTGACCGGGACTAGCCACAATGAGCAGTTCTTC
CDR3 protein: CASTLTGTSHNEQFF

V gene: TRBV5-1
clone size: .
J gene: TRBJ1-1
D gene: TRBD1
CDR3 DNA: TGTGCCAGCAGTCCCTCGACAGGGGCCCTGAACACTGAAGCTTTCTTT
CDR3 protein: CASSPSTGALNTEAFF

V gene: TRBV6-5
clone size: .
J gene: TRBJ2-3
D gene: .
CDR3 DNA: TGTGCCAGCAGTCTGGGAGTAAGGAGCACAGATACGCAGTATTTT
CDR3 protein: CASSLGVRSTDTQYF

V gene: TRBV6-5
clone size: .
J gene: TRBJ1-2
D gene: .
CDR3 DNA: TGTGCCAGCACCGCTTTATCGACAGGAGGATATGGCTACACCTTC
CDR3 protein: CASTALSTGGYGYTF

V gene: TRBV29-1
clone size: .
J gene: TRBJ2-3
D gene: .
CDR3 DNA: TGCAGCGTTGAACTAGCGAACACAGATACGCAGTATTTT
CDR3 protein: CSVELANTDTQYF

V gene: TRBV11-2
clone size: once
J gene: TRBJ2-5
D gene: TRBD1
CDR3 DNA: TGTGCCAGCAGCTTAGGTACAGGGGGCGGAAAGACCCAGTACTTC
CDR3 protein: CASSLGTGGGKTQYF

V gene: TRBV9
clone size: .
J gene: TRBJ1-5
D gene: .
CDR3 DNA: TGTGCCAGCAGCGTAGGTCACAGGGAAAATCAGCCCCAGCATTTT
CDR3 protein: CASSVGHRENQPQHF

V gene: TRBV5-1
clone size: once
J gene: TRBJ2-3
D gene: .
CDR3 DNA: TGTGCCAGCCGGCCGAACACAGGAACCACAGATACGCAGTATTTT
CDR3 protein: CASRPNTGTTDTQYF

V gene: TRBV29-1
clone size: once
J gene: TRBJ2-7
D gene: .
CDR3 DNA: TGCAGCGTTACACAGGGTACCTACGAGCAGTACTTC
CDR3 protein: CSVTQGTYEQYF

V gene: TRBV27
clone size: .
J gene: TRBJ2-2
D gene: .
CDR3 DNA: TGTGCCAGCAGTACGGCGGCGGAGGGGGAGCTGTTTTTT
CDR3 protein: CASSTAAEGELFF

V gene: TRBV9
clone size: .
J gene: TRBJ2-1
D gene: TRBD2
CDR3 DNA: TGTGCCAGCAGCGTGACTAGCGGAATGGCGAATGAGCAGTTCTTC
CDR3 protein: CASSVTSGMANEQFF

V gene: TRBV6-1
clone size: few
J gene: TRBJ1-2
D gene: .
CDR3 DNA: TGTGCCAGCAGTGAACAGGGTGGTGTCTATGGCTACACCTTC
CDR3 protein: CASSEQGGVYGYTF

V gene: TRBV18
clone size: .
J gene: TRBJ1-1
D gene: TRBD1
CDR3 DNA: TGTGCCAGCGGGGGACAGGCGAACACTGAAGCTTTCTTT
CDR3 protein: CASGGQANTEAFF

V gene: TRBV6-2/TRBV6-3
clone size: .
J gene: TRBJ2-3
D gene: .
CDR3 DNA: TGTGCCAGCAGTTACGACGGGGTTCTGGATACGCAGTATTTT
CDR3 protein: CASSYDGVLDTQYF

V gene: TRBV6-6
clone size: .
J gene: TRBJ2-7
D gene: .
CDR3 DNA: TGTGCCAGCAGGGACGGGACACCCGGGAAGAACGAGCAGTACTTC
CDR3 protein: CASRDGTPGKNEQYF

V gene: TRBV5-4
clone size: .
J gene: TRBJ2-3
D gene: TRBD2
CDR3 DNA: TGTGCCAGCAGCACCCGGGGGGGAAGCACAGATACGCAGTATTTT
CDR3 protein: CASSTRGGSTDTQYF

V gene: TRBV7-2
clone size: .
J gene: TRBJ2-5
D gene: TRBD2
CDR3 DNA: TGTGCCAGCAGCTTAGACGCGGGAGGGCTGTGGACCCAGTACTTC
CDR3 protein: CASSLDAGGLWTQYF

V gene: TRBV7-2
clone size: .
J gene: TRBJ2-7
D gene: TRBD2
CDR3 DNA: TGTGCCAGCAGCTTAGTTGCGGGAGGGCCCGAGCAGTACTTC
CDR3 protein: CASSLVAGGPEQYF

V gene: TRBV6-5
clone size: .
J gene: TRBJ2-2
D gene: .
CDR3 DNA: TGTGCCAGCAGTCAGCAGGGTGCCGGGGAGCTGTTTTTT
CDR3 protein: CASSQQGAGELFF

V gene: TRBV5-1
clone size: .
J gene: TRBJ2-7
D gene: .
CDR3 DNA: TGCGCCAGCAGCCGGGAACACGAGCAGTACTTC
CDR3 protein: CASSREHEQYF

V gene: TRBV6-2/TRBV6-3
clone size: .
J gene: TRBJ2-7
D gene: .
CDR3 DNA: TGTGCCAGCAGTAATGGCCCCTACGAGCAGTACTTC
CDR3 protein: CASSNGPYEQYF

V gene: TRBV19
clone size: once
J gene: TRBJ2-1
D gene: TRBD1
CDR3 DNA: TGTGCCAGTAGGGGACAGGGGGCTCACTACAATGAGCAGTTCTTC
CDR3 protein: CASRGQGAHYNEQFF

V gene: TRBV5-6
clone size: .
J gene: TRBJ1-2
D gene: .
CDR3 DNA: TGTGCCAGCAGCTCGAGCCATGGCTACACCTTC
CDR3 protein: CASSSSHGYTF

V gene: TRBV2
clone size: .
J gene: TRBJ2-3
D gene: .
CDR3 DNA: TGTGCCAGCAGTGAAGGCAGGGGATCCACAGATACGCAGTATTTT
CDR3 protein: CASSEGRGSTDTQYF

V gene: TRBV5-1
clone size: .
J gene: TRBJ2-3
D gene: TRBD1
CDR3 DNA: TGTGCCAGCAGACAGGGTGGGGGCACAGATACGCAGTATTTT
CDR3 protein: CASRQGGGTDTQYF

V gene: TRBV5-1
clone size: .
J gene: TRBJ1-2
D gene: TRBD1
CDR3 DNA: TGCGCCAGCAGCTCCCAGACAGGGAAGGATGGCTACACCTTC
CDR3 protein: CASSSQTGKDGYTF

V gene: TRBV5-4
clone size: .
J gene: TRBJ2-7
D gene: .
CDR3 DNA: TGTGCCAGCAGCTTGGCAGGGAAAAGGTACGAGCAGTACTTC
CDR3 protein: CASSLAGKRYEQYF

V gene: TRBV6-5
clone size: .
J gene: TRBJ2-7
D gene: TRBD1
CDR3 DNA: TGTGCCAGCAGTAGCGTCGGGACAGGGTTCTTC
CDR3 protein: CASSSVGTGFF

V gene: TRBV29-1
clone size: .
J gene: TRBJ2-1
D gene: .
CDR3 DNA: TGCAGCAACCGGGACAACTACAATGAGCAGTTCTTC
CDR3 protein: CSNRDNYNEQFF

V gene: TRBV19
clone size: .
J gene: TRBJ2-1
D gene: TRBD1
CDR3 DNA: TGTGCCAGTAGTATTCAGACAGGGTACGTTGAGCAGTTCTTC
CDR3 protein: CASSIQTGYVEQFF

V gene: TRBV18
clone size: .
J gene: TRBJ2-7
D gene: TRBD1
CDR3 DNA: TGTGCCAGCTCACCGCTCCGGGACAGGGGATACGAGCAGTACTTC
CDR3 protein: CASSPLRDRGYEQYF